This T cell receptor beta chain was recorded in a study of neurological immune-mediated disorders. The unsorted libraries were prepared from 2 million PBMCs (stored at -80 C). As concerns this clonotype: The antigen is undetermined.

Synthesis of cDNA was accomplished via 5'RACE employing 10-nucleotide random UMIs. Every sequencing run drew on 15-18 subjects and yielded over 170 million TCR-beta sequences. From the 5' RACE reads, TCRdb called clonotypes with MiXCR, one entry per CDR3 protein. The sample holds under 90,000 distinct CDR3 sequences, approximately 10% seen once. Germline V gene data show CDR1 as SGDLS and CDR2 as YYNGEE. The CDR3 is 14 residues long. V was shortened by 4 bases and J by 0 bases, with 10 bases between the two germline ends. Study-wide points: HTLV-1-associated myelopathy displayed the greatest TCR clonal expansion, and multiple sclerosis exhibited the smallest, lower than that of healthy controls.

The chain recombines TRBV9 with TRBJ1-1; the D is unclear. The receptor's source is a man in his forties or fifties in good health. Sequenced material: PBMCs. The CDR3 DNA reads as TGTGCCAGCAGCCCCTCCGTGATGAACACTGAAGCTTTCTTT. This codes for CASSPSVMNTEAFF.